Below are 18 T cell receptor beta chains sequenced from a single sample in a study of T cell responses to AZD1222 COVID-19 vaccine. Repertoires were generated with immunoSEQ multiplex PCR, while TCRdb's copy carries only in-frame clones and drops some. Here the sample spans over 150,000 clones, about 93% being singletons. The sample in question was peripheral blood, obtained 28 days after the second dose of the MenACWY control vaccine. These receptors came from an adult who received the MenACWY meningococcal vaccine as a control.

About this clone: The junction does not match germline at one end; this may be a read error. This chain uses TRBV6-5 with TRBJ1-6, with 8 nucleotides matching TRBD1. CDR1 is MNHEY, CDR2 SVGAGI, per germline. The CDR3 is 15 residues long. CDR3 sequence reads: CASGRGQPRDSPLHF. The CDR3 DNA is TGTGCCAGCGGCAGGGGGCAGCCAAGGGATTCGCCCCTCCACTTT.

The chain uses TRBV18 and TRBJ1-4, with D tentatively TRBD1 (5 bases). The CDR3 runs 16 residues. V lost 0 bases and J lost 0, with 8 bases in between. Germline assignment: CDR1 KGHSH and CDR2 LQKENI. CDR3 sequence reads: CASSPPGPSTNEKLFF. The CDR3 coding sequence is TGTGCCAGCTCACCACCGGGACCTTCAACTAATGAAAAACTGTTTTTT.

This sequence joins TRBV10-3 and TRBJ1-2; weak D call: TRBD1 (5 bases). Trimming stripped 6 bases from V and 2 bases from J, with 10 bases between. Germline-derived CDR1 and CDR2 are ENHRY and SYGVKD. The CDR3 runs 13 residues. The CDR3 nucleotides read TGTGCCATCAGGGGGACCGTGAACTATGGCTACACCTTC. This gives the protein CAIRGTVNYGYTF.

This chain connects TRBV5-4 to TRBJ1-1; TRBD1 matches at 7 bases. Germline assignment: CDR1 SGHNT and CDR2 YYREEE (reference sequence). The V segment lost 6 bases and the J segment 3 bases; nucleotides outside the gene matches: 8. The CDR3 consists of 14 residues. This chain's CDR3 is CASIADRADTEAFF. The CDR3 coding sequence is TGTGCCAGCATCGCAGACAGGGCGGACACTGAAGCTTTCTTT.

The V gene is TRBV7-9, the J gene TRBJ1-3; 7 nucleotides match TRBD1. The CDR3 runs to 16 residues. CDR1 is SEHNR, CDR2 FQNEAQ, per germline (reference sequence). Germline trimming cut 3 bases from V and 2 bases from J; bases unmatched to any gene: 7. The CDR3 coding sequence is TGTGCCAGCAGCTTGAAACAGGGACAGACTGGAAACACCATATATTTT. It specifies CASSLKQGQTGNTIYF.

V usage is TRBV7-9 and J usage is TRBJ2-7; possible D gene TRBD1, 6 bases. The length of the CDR3 is 15 residues. CDR1 and CDR2 from the germline V gene are SEHNR and FQNEAQ (reference sequence). V was shortened by 4 bases and J by 4 bases, with 17 bases between the two germline ends. CDR3 loop: CASSSLQGGRYEQYF. CDR3 bases: TGTGCCAGCAGCTCCTTACAGGGTGGTCGGTACGAGCAGTACTTC.

The chain links TRBV6-1 to TRBJ1-2; D call uncertain. CDR1 is MNHNS, CDR2 SASEGT, per germline. This CDR3 contains 12 residues. V was clipped by 3 bases and J by 5 bases, with 7 bases between them. CDR3 residues: CASSDGPYGYTF. DNA for the CDR3: TGTGCCAGCAGTGACGGACCATATGGCTACACCTTC.

V gene TRBV7-9 combines with J gene TRBJ1-2; 10 nucleotides match TRBD1. Per germline, CDR1 SEHNR and CDR2 FQNEAQ (reference sequence). J lost 6 bases, V lost 4 bases, and 14 bases had no gene match. The CDR3 runs 17 residues. CDR3 in amino acids: CASSYESTGGVRNGYTF. DNA of the CDR3: TGTGCCAGCAGCTACGAGTCGACAGGGGGCGTTAGAAATGGCTACACCTTC.

The J gene is TRBJ2-7, the V gene TRBV6-6, with 7 bases that match TRBD1. Trimming removed 11 bases from V and 0 bases from J; junction bases left unmatched: 10. CDR1 is MNHNY, CDR2 SVGAGI, per germline (reference sequence). There are 14 residues in the CDR3. CDR3 DNA: TGTGCCTCACACCTCAACAGGGGCTCCTACGAGCAGTACTTC. As protein: CASHLNRGSYEQYF.

This rearrangement joins TRBV28 to TRBJ2-7, with D hard to call. V lost 4 bases, J lost 7 bases, and 11 bases lay in between. The CDR3 is made up of 12 amino acids. CDR1 MDHEN and CDR2 SYDVKM come from the germline V gene. CDR3 region: CASSSRIGEQYF. CDR3 sequence (DNA): TGTGCCAGCAGTTCCAGAATAGGAGAGCAGTACTTC.

This rearrangement joins TRBV7-6 to TRBJ1-4, with 8 bases that match TRBD1. The CDR3 is 15 residues long. The trim removed 4 bases at V and 3 bases at J, leaving 4 bases unmatched. The germline CDR1 and CDR2 sequences are SGHVS and FNYEAQ. The CDR3 DNA reads as TGTGCCAGCAGCTCCGGACAGGGCCCTAATGAAAAACTGTTTTTT. Translation: CASSSGQGPNEKLFF.

The chain has TRBV5-1 and TRBJ1-1, with D tentatively TRBD1 (5 bases). The ends were cut back, 2 bases at V and 7 bases at J, with 15 bases in the middle. The CDR3 has 14 amino acids. Germline CDR1 reads SGHRS; CDR2 reads YFSETQ. The CDR3 here is CASSLNRNQGEAFF. CDR3 bases: TGCGCCAGCAGCTTAAACAGGAATCAAGGTGAAGCTTTCTTT.

The chain recombines TRBV5-1 with TRBJ1-3; tentatively, D is TRBD1 (6 bases). Trimming stripped 1 base from V and 2 bases from J, with 16 bases between. Germline CDR1 SGHRS, CDR2 YFSETQ. There are 17 residues in the CDR3. CDR3 sequence: CASSLFTGTRAGNTIYF. CDR3 nucleotide sequence: TGCGCCAGCAGCTTGTTTACGGGGACAAGGGCTGGAAACACCATATATTTT.

The V and J genes are TRBV6-1 and TRBJ1-5; D unresolved. With 2 bases removed from V and 0 bases from J, the gap between germline ends came to 8 bases. Germline CDR1 and CDR2: MNHNS and SASEGT. The CDR3 consists of 15 residues. CDR3 in DNA: TGTGCCAGCAGTGAAAAGGGTTATAGCAATCAGCCCCAGCATTTT. This gives the protein CASSEKGYSNQPQHF.

The chain couples TRBV5-6 to TRBJ2-1; D not certain. CDR1 is SGHDT and CDR2 is YYEEEE in the germline V gene. The CDR3 spans 12 residues. V lost 2 bases to trimming and J lost 12 bases, with 12 bases between them. The CDR3: CASSFTGFGQFF. CDR3 nucleotide sequence: TGTGCCAGCAGCTTCACTGGGTTTGGGCAGTTCTTC.

The rearrangement uses TRBV5-1 and TRBJ2-7; D is perhaps TRBD1 (7 bases). The germline gives CDR1 SGHRS, CDR2 YFSETQ. The CDR3 sequence is 15 residues long. The V end lost 5 bases, the J end lost 2 bases, and 17 bases lay between the germline ends. The CDR3 protein is CASSRGQGDPYEQYF. DNA of the CDR3: TGCGCCAGCAGTCGGGGGCAGGGGGACCCCTACGAGCAGTACTTC.

This clone was recorded once. The V call is TRBV4-1, the J call TRBJ1-1; TRBD1 matches 8 bases. V dropped 1 base and J dropped 3; count of bases not matched to a gene: 7. The CDR3 covers 16 residues. Germline values: CDR1 MGHRA, CDR2 YSYEKL. The CDR3 DNA reads as TGCGCCAGCAGCCAAGGTCTGGCAGGGGGCTACACTGAAGCTTTCTTT. Amino acid sequence: CASSQGLAGGYTEAFF.

This sequence joins TRBV19 and TRBJ1-2; D possibly corresponds to TRBD1 (6 bases). Germline CDR1 LNHDA, CDR2 SQIVND (reference sequence). This CDR3 comprises 13 residues. V lost 2 bases and J 4 bases, leaving 8 bases between the germline ends. CDR3 DNA sequence: TGTGCCAGTAGTATAATAGGGGGCTATGGCTACACCTTC. It is translated as CASSIIGGYGYTF.